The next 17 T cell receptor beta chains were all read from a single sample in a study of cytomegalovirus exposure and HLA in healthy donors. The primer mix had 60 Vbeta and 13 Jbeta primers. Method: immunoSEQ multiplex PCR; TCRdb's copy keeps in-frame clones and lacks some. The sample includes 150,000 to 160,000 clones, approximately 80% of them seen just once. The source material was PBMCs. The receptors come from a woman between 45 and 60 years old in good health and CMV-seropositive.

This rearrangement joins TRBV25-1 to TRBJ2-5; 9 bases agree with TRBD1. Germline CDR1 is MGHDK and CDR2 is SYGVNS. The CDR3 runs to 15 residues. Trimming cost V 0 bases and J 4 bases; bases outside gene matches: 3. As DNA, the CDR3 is TGTGCCAGCAGTGAATATGGGACAGGGAGAGAGACCCAGTACTTC. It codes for CASSEYGTGRETQYF. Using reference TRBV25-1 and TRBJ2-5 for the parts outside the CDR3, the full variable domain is EADIYQTPRYLVIGTGKKITLECSQTMGHDKMYWYQQDPGMELHLIHYSYGVNSTEKGDLSSESTVSRIRTEHFPLTLESARPSHTSQYLCASSEYGTGRETQYFGPGTRLLVL.

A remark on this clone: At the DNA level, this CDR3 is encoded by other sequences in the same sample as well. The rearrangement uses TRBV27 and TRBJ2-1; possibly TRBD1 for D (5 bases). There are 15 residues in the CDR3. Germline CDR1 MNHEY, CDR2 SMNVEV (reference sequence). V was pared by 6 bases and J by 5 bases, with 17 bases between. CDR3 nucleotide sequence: TGTGCCAGCAGCTTCCAAGGGGCGAGGAACAATGAGCAGTTCTTC. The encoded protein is CASSFQGARNNEQFF.

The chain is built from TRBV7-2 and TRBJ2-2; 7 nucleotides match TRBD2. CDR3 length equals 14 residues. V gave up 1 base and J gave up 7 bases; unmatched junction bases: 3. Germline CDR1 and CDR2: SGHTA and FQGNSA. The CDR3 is CASSLDSGGGELFF. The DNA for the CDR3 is TGTGCCAGCAGCTTAGATTCGGGAGGCGGGGAGCTGTTTTTT. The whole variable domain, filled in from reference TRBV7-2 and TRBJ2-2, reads GAGVSQSPSNKVTEKGKDVELRCDPISGHTALYWYRQSLGQGLEFLIYFQGNSAPDKSGLPSDRFSAERTGGSVSTLTIQRTQQEDSAVYLCASSLDSGGGELFFGEGSRLTVL.

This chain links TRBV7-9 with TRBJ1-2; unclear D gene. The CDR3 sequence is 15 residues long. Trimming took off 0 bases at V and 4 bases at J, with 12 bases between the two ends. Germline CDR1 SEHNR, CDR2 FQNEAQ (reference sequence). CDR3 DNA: TGTGCCAGCAGCTTAGCGGGCGGGCGGGGCTATGGCTACACCTTC. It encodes CASSLAGGRGYGYTF. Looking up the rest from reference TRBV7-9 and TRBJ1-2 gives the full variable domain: DTGVSQNPRHKITKRGQNVTFRCDPISEHNRLYWYRQTLGQGPEFLTYFQNEAQLEKSRLLSDRFSAERPKGSFSTLEIQRTEQGDSAMYLCASSLAGGRGYGYTFGSGTRLTVV.

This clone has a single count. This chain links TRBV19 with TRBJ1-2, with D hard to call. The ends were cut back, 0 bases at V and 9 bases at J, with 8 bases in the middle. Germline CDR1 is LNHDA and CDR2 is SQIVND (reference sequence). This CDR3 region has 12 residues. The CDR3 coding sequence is TGTGCCAGTAGTATAGAGGAGAAGAGCTACACCTTC. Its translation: CASSIEEKSYTF. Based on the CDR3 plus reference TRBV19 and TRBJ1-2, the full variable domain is DGGITQSPKYLFRKEGQNVTLSCEQNLNHDAMYWYRQDPGQGLRLIYYSQIVNDFQKGDIAEGYSVSREKKESFPLTVTSAQKNPTAFYLCASSIEEKSYTFGSGTRLTVV.

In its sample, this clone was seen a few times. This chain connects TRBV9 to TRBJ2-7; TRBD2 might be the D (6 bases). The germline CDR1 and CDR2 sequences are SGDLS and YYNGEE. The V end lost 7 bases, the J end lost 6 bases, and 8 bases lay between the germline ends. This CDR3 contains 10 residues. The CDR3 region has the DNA TGTGCCAGCGGGGACTCCGAGCAGTACTTC. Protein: CASGDSEQYF.

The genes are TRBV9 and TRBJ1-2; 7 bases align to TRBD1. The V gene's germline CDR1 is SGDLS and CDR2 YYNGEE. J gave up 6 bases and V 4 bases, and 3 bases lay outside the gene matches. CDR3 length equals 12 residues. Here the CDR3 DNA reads TGTGCCAGCAGCCGACAGGGAAATGGCTACACCTTC. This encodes CASSRQGNGYTF.

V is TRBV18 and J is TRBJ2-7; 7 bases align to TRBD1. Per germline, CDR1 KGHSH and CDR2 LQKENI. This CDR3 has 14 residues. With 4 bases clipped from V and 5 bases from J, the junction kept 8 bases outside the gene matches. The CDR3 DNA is TGTGCCAGCTCACAAGGCGACAGGGACCACGAGCAGTACTTC. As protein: CASSQGDRDHEQYF. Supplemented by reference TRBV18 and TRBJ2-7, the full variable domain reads NAGVMQNPRHLVRRRGQEARLRCSPMKGHSHVYWYRQLPEEGLKFMVYLQKENIIDESGMPKERFSAEFPKEGPSILRIQQVVRGDSAAYFCASSQGDRDHEQYFGPGTRLTVT.

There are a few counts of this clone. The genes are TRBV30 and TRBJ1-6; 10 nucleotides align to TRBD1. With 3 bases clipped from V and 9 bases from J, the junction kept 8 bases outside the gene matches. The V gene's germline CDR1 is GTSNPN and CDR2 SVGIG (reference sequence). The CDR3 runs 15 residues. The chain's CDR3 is CAWSVVRTGGSPLHF. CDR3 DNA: TGTGCCTGGAGCGTAGTAAGGACAGGGGGTTCACCCCTCCACTTT.

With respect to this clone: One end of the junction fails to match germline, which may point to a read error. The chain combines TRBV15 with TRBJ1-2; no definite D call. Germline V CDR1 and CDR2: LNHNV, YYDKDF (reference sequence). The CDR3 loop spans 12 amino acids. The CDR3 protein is CATSNPDSNSYF. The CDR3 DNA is TGTGCCACCAGCAATCCGGACTCGAACTCGTACTTC.

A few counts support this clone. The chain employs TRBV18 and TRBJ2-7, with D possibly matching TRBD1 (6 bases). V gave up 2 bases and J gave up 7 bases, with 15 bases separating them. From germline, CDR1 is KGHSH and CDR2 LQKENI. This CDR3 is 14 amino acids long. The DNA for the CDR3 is TGTGCCAGCTCACCAGGGACACAGGGTTGGGAGCAGTACTTC. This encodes CASSPGTQGWEQYF.

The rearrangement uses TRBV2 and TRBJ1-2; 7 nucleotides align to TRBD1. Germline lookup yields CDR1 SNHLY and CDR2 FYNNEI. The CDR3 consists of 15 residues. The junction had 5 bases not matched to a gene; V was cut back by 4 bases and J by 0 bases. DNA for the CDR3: TGTGCCAGCAGTGGGCACAGGGGAGCTAACTATGGCTACACCTTC. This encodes CASSGHRGANYGYTF. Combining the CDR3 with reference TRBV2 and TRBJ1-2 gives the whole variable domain EPEVTQTPSHQVTQMGQEVILRCVPISNHLYFYWYRQILGQKVEFLVSFYNNEISEKSEIFDDQFSVERPDGSNFTLKIRSTKLEDSAMYFCASSGHRGANYGYTFGSGTRLTVV.

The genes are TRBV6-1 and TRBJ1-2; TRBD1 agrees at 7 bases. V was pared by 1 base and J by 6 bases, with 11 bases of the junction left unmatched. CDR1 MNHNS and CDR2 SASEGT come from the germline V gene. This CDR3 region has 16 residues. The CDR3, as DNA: TGTGCCAGCAGTGAAGTAATACGGACAGGAGCCAATGGCTACACCTTC. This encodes CASSEVIRTGANGYTF.

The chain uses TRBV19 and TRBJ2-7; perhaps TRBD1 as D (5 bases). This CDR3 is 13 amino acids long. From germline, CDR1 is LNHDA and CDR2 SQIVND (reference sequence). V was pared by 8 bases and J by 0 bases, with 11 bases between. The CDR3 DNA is TGTGCCAGTTCTTGGACAAACTCCTACGAGCAGTACTTC. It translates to CASSWTNSYEQYF.

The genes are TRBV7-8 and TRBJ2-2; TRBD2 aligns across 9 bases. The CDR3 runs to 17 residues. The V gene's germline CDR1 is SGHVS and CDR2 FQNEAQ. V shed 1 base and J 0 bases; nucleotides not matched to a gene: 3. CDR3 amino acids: CASSLVGGGANTGELFF. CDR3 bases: TGTGCCAGCAGCTTAGTGGGCGGGGGGGCGAACACCGGGGAGCTGTTTTTT. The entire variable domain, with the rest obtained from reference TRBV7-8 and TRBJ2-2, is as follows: GAGVSQSPRYKVAKRGQDVALRCDPISGHVSLFWYQQALGQGPEFLTYFQNEAQLDKSGLPSDRFFAERPEGSVSTLKIQRTQQEDSAVYLCASSLVGGGANTGELFFGEGSRLTVL.

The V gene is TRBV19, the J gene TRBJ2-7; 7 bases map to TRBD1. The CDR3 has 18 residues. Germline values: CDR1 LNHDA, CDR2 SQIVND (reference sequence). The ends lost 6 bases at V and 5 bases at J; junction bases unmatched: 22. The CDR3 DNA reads TGTGCCAGTAGCACGAGGTACAAAAATAACCGAGGGGGCGACGAGCAGTACTTC. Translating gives CASSTRYKNNRGGDEQYF.

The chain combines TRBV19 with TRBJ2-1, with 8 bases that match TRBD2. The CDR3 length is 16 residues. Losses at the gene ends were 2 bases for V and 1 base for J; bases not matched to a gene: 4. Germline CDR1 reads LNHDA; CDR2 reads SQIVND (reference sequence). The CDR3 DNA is TGTGCCAGTAGTATACGAGCGGGGGTATCCTACAATGAGCAGTTCTTC. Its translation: CASSIRAGVSYNEQFF.